The present T cell receptor beta chain was sequenced within a study of human T cells and chemical hapten exposure. Study-level points and caveats: Versus controls, expanded TCRs had significantly more large CDR3 similarity clusters.

The V end lost 3 bases, the J end lost 3 bases, and 9 bases lay between the germline ends. The CDR3 has 14 amino acids. Germline CDR1 MNHEY, CDR2 SMNVEV (reference sequence). This clonotype was counted many times. Its antigen is unidentified. Indicated time point: patch test 1, 2 weeks after DPC sensitization. Treatment specified: therapeutic diphenylcyclopropenone sensitization with weekly scalp DPC. Individual cDNA molecules in this library carried unique molecular identifiers. Each CDR3 protein gets one entry after TCRdb re-called the RACE reads with MiXCR. Of some 400,000 distinct CDR3 sequences listed, 4.8% are singletons.

The gene calls are TRBV27 and TRBJ2-1, with a weak D call TRBD1 (5 bases). This receptor was identified in a woman aged 50 to 65 with alopecia areata. Some clones in this sample may be carry-over from other donors' samples. The material was whole blood, obtained in connection with sensitization to the hapten diphenylcyclopropenone (DPC). CDR3 DNA: TGTGCCAGCAGTTTGGGGCAGTTCTACAATGAGCAGTTCTTC. This translates into CASSLGQFYNEQFF.